Listed below are T cell receptor beta chains from one sample, sequenced in a study of T cells in Graves' hyperthyroidism and ophthalmopathy. TCRdb re-called the multiplex PCR reads through MiXCR, storing one row per CDR3 protein. The repertoire holds a few hundred thousand distinct CDR3 sequences, with around 15% as singletons. The sequencing input was blood. All receptors come from a woman aged 25 to 39 with Graves' ophthalmopathy. CDR3s include the opening cysteine and the closing phenylalanine or tryptophan. D genes are given only for firm matches. Clone size appears in some rows only: once, few, many, or a class for an expanded clone.

d_call: .
cdr3_length: 15
v_call: TRBV28
clone_size: many
j_call: TRBJ2-3
cdr3_nt: TGTGCCAGCAGTCAACGGGGGCTCTGGACAGATACGCAGTATTTT
cdr3_aa: CASSQRGLWTDTQYF

d_call: TRBD1
cdr3_length: 14
v_call: TRBV6-1
clone_size: few
j_call: TRBJ1-2
cdr3_nt: TGTGCCAGCAGTCAGGACAGGATTAACTATGGCTACACCTTC
cdr3_aa: CASSQDRINYGYTF

d_call: TRBD2
cdr3_length: 17
v_call: TRBV19
clone_size: .
j_call: TRBJ2-5
cdr3_nt: TGTGCCAGTAGTATCGGGACTAGCGGGGGATCGGGGGAGACCCAGTACTTC
cdr3_aa: CASSIGTSGGSGETQYF

d_call: .
cdr3_length: 18
v_call: TRBV4-2
clone_size: many
j_call: TRBJ2-7
cdr3_nt: TGTGCCAGCAGCCAAGAAATGGGGCTGGCAGGGGAGGGCTACGAGCAGTACTTC
cdr3_aa: CASSQEMGLAGEGYEQYF

d_call: TRBD2
cdr3_length: 17
v_call: TRBV7-9
clone_size: .
j_call: TRBJ2-5
cdr3_nt: TGTGCCAGCAGCTCGGGACTAGCGGGGGGGCCGGGAGAGACCCAGTACTTC
cdr3_aa: CASSSGLAGGPGETQYF

d_call: TRBD1
cdr3_length: 12
v_call: TRBV2
clone_size: .
j_call: TRBJ1-5
cdr3_nt: TGTGCCAGCAGTGAAGGAGGGGGCCGTCGGCATTTT
cdr3_aa: CASSEGGGRRHF

d_call: .
cdr3_length: 12
v_call: TRBV29-1
clone_size: .
j_call: TRBJ2-5
cdr3_nt: TGCAGCGTTGAAGGCTTCCAAGAGACCCAGTACTTC
cdr3_aa: CSVEGFQETQYF

d_call: TRBD1
cdr3_length: 16
v_call: TRBV28
clone_size: .
j_call: TRBJ1-5
cdr3_nt: TGTGCCAGCAGTTACCCGGGACAGGGTAGCAATCAGCCCCAGCATTTT
cdr3_aa: CASSYPGQGSNQPQHF

d_call: TRBD1
cdr3_length: 17
v_call: TRBV18
clone_size: many
j_call: TRBJ1-1
cdr3_nt: TGTGCCAGCTCACCACCTGGGACAGGGGGCTCGGGCACTGAAGCTTTCTTT
cdr3_aa: CASSPPGTGGSGTEAFF

d_call: TRBD1
cdr3_length: 17
v_call: TRBV30
clone_size: many
j_call: TRBJ1-5
cdr3_nt: TGTGCCTGGAGTGTTGGACAGGGGGACTACGGGAATCAGCCCCAGCATTTT
cdr3_aa: CAWSVGQGDYGNQPQHF

d_call: .
cdr3_length: 15
v_call: TRBV6-1
clone_size: many
j_call: TRBJ2-5
cdr3_nt: TGTGCCAGCAGTGAAGCGGACAGCGGGCAAGAGACCCAGTACTTC
cdr3_aa: CASSEADSGQETQYF

d_call: .
cdr3_length: 13
v_call: TRBV28
clone_size: many
j_call: TRBJ2-1
cdr3_nt: TGTGCCAGCCACCTAGCAGGGTACAATGAGCAGTTCTTC
cdr3_aa: CASHLAGYNEQFF

d_call: TRBD1
cdr3_length: 14
v_call: TRBV5-1
clone_size: many
j_call: TRBJ1-4
cdr3_nt: TGCGCCAGCAGGTGGGACAGCCGAAATGAAAAACTGTTTTTT
cdr3_aa: CASRWDSRNEKLFF

d_call: .
cdr3_length: 12
v_call: TRBV7-9
clone_size: .
j_call: TRBJ1-1
cdr3_nt: TGTGCCAGCAGACCCGGGGGGGGGATTGCTTTCTTT
cdr3_aa: CASRPGGGIAFF

d_call: .
cdr3_length: 21
v_call: TRBV6-1
clone_size: many
j_call: TRBJ2-7
cdr3_nt: TGTGCCAGCAGTTCACGTGTCGGAAGAAAATCTCGGGCGGACCCCAGCTACGAGCAGTACTTC
cdr3_aa: CASSSRVGRKSRADPSYEQYF

d_call: TRBD1
cdr3_length: 17
v_call: TRBV13
clone_size: many
j_call: TRBJ2-7
cdr3_nt: TGTGCCAGCGGGTTACATGCACCGGGACAGACGGGCTACGAGCAGTACTTC
cdr3_aa: CASGLHAPGQTGYEQYF

d_call: .
cdr3_length: 15
v_call: TRBV11-2
clone_size: few
j_call: TRBJ1-3
cdr3_nt: TGTGCCAGCAGCTTCAACACCTTCACTGGAAACACCATATATTTT
cdr3_aa: CASSFNTFTGNTIYF

d_call: .
cdr3_length: 21
v_call: TRBV19
clone_size: few
j_call: TRBJ1-5
cdr3_nt: TGTGCCAGTAGTATGAATAGGGCGGGAACAGGTTTGTTCGGCGTGGATCAGCCCCAGCATTTT
cdr3_aa: CASSMNRAGTGLFGVDQPQHF

d_call: .
cdr3_length: 15
v_call: TRBV20-1
clone_size: many
j_call: TRBJ2-5
cdr3_nt: TGCAGTGCTAGAGACGCCTCGCGCGTCCAAGAGACCCAGTACTTC
cdr3_aa: CSARDASRVQETQYF

d_call: .
cdr3_length: 14
v_call: TRBV3-1
clone_size: many
j_call: TRBJ1-5
cdr3_nt: TGTGCCAGCAGCCCCCGGAGCGACGATCAGCCCCAGCATTTT
cdr3_aa: CASSPRSDDQPQHF

d_call: .
cdr3_length: 14
v_call: TRBV5-6
clone_size: .
j_call: TRBJ2-5
cdr3_nt: TGTGCCAGCAGTTCACAGGGCTCTCAAGAGACCCAGTACTTC
cdr3_aa: CASSSQGSQETQYF

d_call: .
cdr3_length: 14
v_call: TRBV10-1
clone_size: many
j_call: TRBJ2-3
cdr3_nt: TGCGCCAGCTCGGCGTATTGGAGCACAGATACGCAGTATTTT
cdr3_aa: CASSAYWSTDTQYF

d_call: .
cdr3_length: 12
v_call: TRBV5-1
clone_size: few
j_call: TRBJ2-1
cdr3_nt: TGCGCCAGCAGCTTGCATGGGGAGTCGCAGTTCTTC
cdr3_aa: CASSLHGESQFF

d_call: TRBD1
cdr3_length: 20
v_call: TRBV20-1
clone_size: .
j_call: TRBJ2-6
cdr3_nt: TGCAGTGCTAGTGATAACACCGGACAGGGGGCCCGCTCTGGGGCCAACGTCCTGACTTTC
cdr3_aa: CSASDNTGQGARSGANVLTF

d_call: .
cdr3_length: 15
v_call: TRBV20-1
clone_size: many
j_call: TRBJ1-5
cdr3_nt: TGCAGTGCTAGAGAGAGTCGGGTGAGCAATCAGCCCCAGCATTTT
cdr3_aa: CSARESRVSNQPQHF

d_call: .
cdr3_length: 15
v_call: TRBV5-6
clone_size: .
j_call: TRBJ2-1
cdr3_nt: TGTGCCAGCAGCAGGGGGTTTACTGAATACAATGAGCAGTTCTTC
cdr3_aa: CASSRGFTEYNEQFF

d_call: TRBD1
cdr3_length: 16
v_call: TRBV28
clone_size: few
j_call: TRBJ1-1
cdr3_nt: TGTGCCAGCAGACAAAGGACAGGGGGTTTGAACACTGAAGCTTTCTTT
cdr3_aa: CASRQRTGGLNTEAFF

d_call: .
cdr3_length: 14
v_call: TRBV6-1
clone_size: many
j_call: TRBJ1-4
cdr3_nt: TGTGCCAGCAGTAGCAGTGCAACTAATGAAAAACTGTTTTTT
cdr3_aa: CASSSSATNEKLFF

d_call: TRBD1
cdr3_length: 15
v_call: TRBV20-1
clone_size: many
j_call: TRBJ2-1
cdr3_nt: TGCAGTGCGAGACCCGACAGGGGTGACTACAATGAGCAGTTCTTC
cdr3_aa: CSARPDRGDYNEQFF

d_call: .
cdr3_length: 18
v_call: TRBV19
clone_size: few
j_call: TRBJ2-2
cdr3_nt: TGTGCCAGTAGTATAGGTGGGTTGAGGACGTCCCGCACCGGGGAGCTGTTTTTT
cdr3_aa: CASSIGGLRTSRTGELFF

d_call: TRBD1
cdr3_length: 13
v_call: TRBV2
clone_size: many
j_call: TRBJ1-2
cdr3_nt: TGTGCCGGGGGACAGGGGAAATCTAGAGGCTACACCTTC
cdr3_aa: CAGGQGKSRGYTF

d_call: TRBD1
cdr3_length: 13
v_call: TRBV6-1
clone_size: many
j_call: TRBJ1-2
cdr3_nt: TGTGCCAGCAGTTACGACAGGGGGTCAGGCTACACCTTC
cdr3_aa: CASSYDRGSGYTF

d_call: .
cdr3_length: 17
v_call: TRBV6-5
clone_size: .
j_call: TRBJ1-6
cdr3_nt: TGTGCCAGCAGTTACTCGATCGGGTTTGCAGTAAATTCACCCCTCCACTTT
cdr3_aa: CASSYSIGFAVNSPLHF

d_call: .
cdr3_length: 15
v_call: TRBV20-1
clone_size: many
j_call: TRBJ2-7
cdr3_nt: TGCAGTGCTATGGCGACTAGCATCAGGGGGTCCGAGCAGTACTTC
cdr3_aa: CSAMATSIRGSEQYF

d_call: .
cdr3_length: 12
v_call: TRBV2
clone_size: many
j_call: TRBJ2-7
cdr3_nt: TGTGCCAGTGGCAGGGATAGCTACGAGCAGTACTTC
cdr3_aa: CASGRDSYEQYF

d_call: .
cdr3_length: 10
v_call: TRBV20-1
clone_size: .
j_call: TRBJ2-7
cdr3_nt: TGCAGTGCTAGAATCTACGAGCAGTACTTC
cdr3_aa: CSARIYEQYF

d_call: .
cdr3_length: 15
v_call: TRBV6-1
clone_size: many
j_call: TRBJ2-1
cdr3_nt: TGTGCCAGCACTGGGGGGGCTTTCTGGGGCAATGAGCAGTTCTTC
cdr3_aa: CASTGGAFWGNEQFF

d_call: .
cdr3_length: 13
v_call: TRBV7-2
clone_size: many
j_call: TRBJ2-5
cdr3_nt: TGTGCCAGCAGCTTGGAGAGGGTGGAGACCCAGTACTTC
cdr3_aa: CASSLERVETQYF

d_call: .
cdr3_length: 11
v_call: TRBV5-5
clone_size: many
j_call: TRBJ2-3
cdr3_nt: TGTGCCAGCACAACCACGAATACGCAGTATTTT
cdr3_aa: CASTTTNTQYF

d_call: .
cdr3_length: 13
v_call: TRBV5-8
clone_size: .
j_call: TRBJ1-3
cdr3_nt: TGTGCCAGCAGGTCCCCCTCTGGAAACACCATATATTTT
cdr3_aa: CASRSPSGNTIYF

d_call: .
cdr3_length: 13
v_call: TRBV5-6
clone_size: many
j_call: TRBJ2-1
cdr3_nt: TGTGCCAGCAGCTTTACAGATTACAATGAGCAGTTCTTC
cdr3_aa: CASSFTDYNEQFF

d_call: TRBD1
cdr3_length: 14
v_call: TRBV27
clone_size: .
j_call: TRBJ1-2
cdr3_nt: TGTGCCAGCAGTTTAGAACAGGGGGCTCGGGGCTACACCTTC
cdr3_aa: CASSLEQGARGYTF

d_call: TRBD1
cdr3_length: 16
v_call: TRBV6-1
clone_size: few
j_call: TRBJ2-1
cdr3_nt: TGTGCCAGCAGTTCCCGGCGGATGACAGGGGTAGGAGAGCAGTTCTTC
cdr3_aa: CASSSRRMTGVGEQFF

d_call: TRBD1
cdr3_length: 15
v_call: TRBV7-9
clone_size: many
j_call: TRBJ1-4
cdr3_nt: TGTGCCAGCAGCTTCGGACAGGGTCTTAATGAAAAACTGTTTTTT
cdr3_aa: CASSFGQGLNEKLFF

d_call: .
cdr3_length: 14
v_call: TRBV6-1
clone_size: .
j_call: TRBJ1-6
cdr3_nt: TGTGCCAGCAGTACACAGGGTATTCTTTCACCCCTCCACTTT
cdr3_aa: CASSTQGILSPLHF

d_call: .
cdr3_length: 15
v_call: TRBV30
clone_size: few
j_call: TRBJ2-4
cdr3_nt: TGTGCCTGGAGTTTACAGGGGAGGGCCAAAAACATTCAGTACTTC
cdr3_aa: CAWSLQGRAKNIQYF

d_call: TRBD1
cdr3_length: 15
v_call: TRBV7-9
clone_size: many
j_call: TRBJ2-3
cdr3_nt: TGTGCCAGCAGCATGGGGACAGCTAGCACAGATACGCAGTATTTT
cdr3_aa: CASSMGTASTDTQYF

d_call: TRBD1
cdr3_length: 15
v_call: TRBV5-6
clone_size: .
j_call: TRBJ2-7
cdr3_nt: TGTGCCAGCAGCGGAGGGACAGGGGGTACCTACGAGCAGTACTTC
cdr3_aa: CASSGGTGGTYEQYF

d_call: .
cdr3_length: 14
v_call: TRBV19
clone_size: .
j_call: TRBJ1-6
cdr3_nt: TGTGCCAGTAGTCAGGCGCGACCGAATTCACCCCTCCACTTT
cdr3_aa: CASSQARPNSPLHF

d_call: .
cdr3_length: 12
v_call: TRBV28
clone_size: few
j_call: TRBJ1-2
cdr3_nt: TGTGCCAGCATGGAAGTTTCCAATGGCTACACCTTC
cdr3_aa: CASMEVSNGYTF

d_call: .
cdr3_length: 15
v_call: TRBV29-1
clone_size: .
j_call: TRBJ1-6
cdr3_nt: TGCACCAGAGGTGGGAGGGTTCCCTATAATTCACCCCTCCACTTT
cdr3_aa: CTRGGRVPYNSPLHF

d_call: .
cdr3_length: 17
v_call: TRBV25-1
clone_size: .
j_call: TRBJ2-1
cdr3_nt: TGTGCCAGCAGTGAATCGCGACAGGTGAGCTCCTACAATGAGCAGTTCTTC
cdr3_aa: CASSESRQVSSYNEQFF

d_call: .
cdr3_length: 17
v_call: TRBV6-2/TRBV6-3
clone_size: many
j_call: TRBJ1-5
cdr3_nt: TGTGCCAGCAGGGACCAGGCGCTACCCTATAGCAATCAGCCCCAGCATTTT
cdr3_aa: CASRDQALPYSNQPQHF

d_call: .
cdr3_length: 12
v_call: TRBV28
clone_size: many
j_call: TRBJ1-2
cdr3_nt: TGTGCCAGCAGTTTATTGTTCGATGGCTACACCTTC
cdr3_aa: CASSLLFDGYTF